This T cell receptor beta chain was recovered during a study of T cell responses to AZD1222 COVID-19 vaccine. The CDR3 length is 15 residues. Germline lookup yields CDR1 MDHEN and CDR2 SYDVKM. Trimming pared 3 bases from V and 7 bases from J, leaving 13 bases between. Clones were read by immunoSEQ multiplex PCR, and TCRdb kept only the in-frame ones, dropping some. The repertoire holds about 110,000 clones, with around 85% as singletons. This clonotype originated in an adult in good health. The source was peripheral blood, collected on day 0 of AZD1222 vaccination. The chain is built from TRBV28 and TRBJ1-6; D might be TRBD1 (5 bases). DNA for the CDR3: TGTGCCAGCAGTTTGTATCGACAGTTAAATTCACCCCTCCACTTT. This encodes CASSLYRQLNSPLHF. Full variable domain (remainder filled in from reference TRBV28 and TRBJ1-6): DVKVTQSSRYLVKRTGEKVFLECVQDMDHENMFWYRQDPGLGLRLIYFSYDVKMKEKGDIPEGYSVSREKKERFSLILESASTNQTSMYLCASSLYRQLNSPLHFGNGTRLTVT.